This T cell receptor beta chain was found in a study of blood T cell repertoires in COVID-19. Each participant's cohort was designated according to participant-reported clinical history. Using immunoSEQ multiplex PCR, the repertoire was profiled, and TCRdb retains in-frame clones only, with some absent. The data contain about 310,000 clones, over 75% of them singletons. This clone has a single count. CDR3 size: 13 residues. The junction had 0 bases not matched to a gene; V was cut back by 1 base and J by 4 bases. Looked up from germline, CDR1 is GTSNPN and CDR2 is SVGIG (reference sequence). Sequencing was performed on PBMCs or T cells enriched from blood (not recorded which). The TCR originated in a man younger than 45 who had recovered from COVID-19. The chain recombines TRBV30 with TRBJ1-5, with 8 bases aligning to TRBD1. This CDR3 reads CAWSDRGNQPQHF. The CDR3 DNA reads TGTGCCTGGAGTGACAGGGGGAATCAGCCCCAGCATTTT.